Each of the 29 T cell receptor beta chains below was sequenced from the same sample in a study of cytomegalovirus exposure and HLA in healthy donors. 60 Vbeta and 13 Jbeta primers were used in PCR. This table comes from immunoSEQ multiplex PCR, and its TCRdb copy is limited to in-frame clones, with some not included. The sample records some 250,000 clones, roughly 82% being singletons. Specimen: PBMCs. All receptors derive from a woman aged 35 to 49 in good health and CMV-seropositive.

The chain combines TRBV7-6 with TRBJ2-1; tentative D call: TRBD2 (6 bases). There are 14 residues in the CDR3. Trimming left V 1 base short and J 4 bases short, with 8 bases between. From germline, CDR1 is SGHVS and CDR2 FNYEAQ. CDR3: CASSLGGRYNEQFF. Here the CDR3 DNA reads TGTGCCAGCAGCTTAGGGGGGAGGTACAATGAGCAGTTCTTC.

The V gene is TRBV28, the J gene TRBJ1-3; no clear D gene. Trimming removed 10 bases from V and 2 bases from J, with 15 bases in between. The length of the CDR3 is 14 residues. Germline lookup yields CDR1 MDHEN and CDR2 SYDVKM. The CDR3: CATVGGRAGNTIYF. The CDR3 nucleotides are TGTGCCACCGTCGGAGGGAGGGCTGGAAACACCATATATTTT.

The V gene is TRBV7-2, the J gene TRBJ2-7, with D possibly matching TRBD1 (5 bases). CDR1 and CDR2 (germline): SGHTA, FQGNSA. The ends were cut back, 5 bases at V and 2 bases at J, with 19 bases in the middle. The CDR3 consists of 16 residues. The CDR3 DNA reads as TGTGCCAGCAGCGCCGCAGGGATGCCTCTTCCCTACGAGCAGTACTTC. Encoded protein: CASSAAGMPLPYEQYF.

This chain uses TRBV7-2 with TRBJ1-1, with 8 bases fitting TRBD1. Germline V gene sequence: CDR1 SGHTA, CDR2 FQGNSA. V shed 4 bases, J shed 4 bases, and the junction held 11 bases outside the gene matches. There are 16 residues in the CDR3. CDR3 amino acids: CASSSRTWTGRTEAFF. The DNA of the CDR3 is TGTGCCAGCAGCTCAAGGACCTGGACAGGGCGCACTGAAGCTTTCTTT.

The chain has TRBV7-3 and TRBJ2-2; D perhaps matches TRBD1 (5 bases). Trimming stripped 1 base from V and 3 bases from J, with 18 bases between. Germline CDR1 and CDR2: SGHTA and FQGTGA. The CDR3 is 18 residues long. The CDR3 loop reads CASSLIPPRTTYTGELFF. The CDR3 DNA sequence: TGTGCCAGCAGCTTAATACCCCCTAGGACAACGTACACCGGGGAGCTGTTTTTT.

The chain links TRBV7-6 to TRBJ2-6; 10 bases line up with TRBD1. Germline V CDR1 and CDR2: SGHVS, FNYEAQ. The CDR3 runs 17 residues. V lost 5 bases to trimming and J lost 4 bases; unmatched junction nucleotides: 8. The CDR3 here is CASSRDRGLSGANVLTF. DNA of the CDR3: TGTGCCAGCAGCCGTGACAGGGGGCTGAGCGGGGCCAACGTCCTGACTTTC.

The chain uses TRBV7-2 and TRBJ2-5; no definite D call. Per the germline V gene, CDR1 is SGHTA and CDR2 is FQGNSA. Deletions cut 5 bases from V and 5 bases from J, with 9 bases between. The CDR3 runs to 12 residues. DNA of the CDR3: TGTGCCAGCAGCCCCCGCAGGGAGACCCAGTACTTC. It is translated as CASSPRRETQYF.

This clone has a handful of counts. V usage is TRBV5-4 and J usage is TRBJ2-2, with D possibly being TRBD2 (5 bases). Looked up from germline, CDR1 is SGHNT and CDR2 is YYREEE (reference sequence). This CDR3 region has 15 residues. V was pared by 1 base and J by 5 bases, with 12 bases between. The CDR3 region is CASSLSKGVTGELFF. In DNA form, the CDR3 reads TGTGCCAGCAGCTTGTCAAAGGGAGTAACCGGGGAGCTGTTTTTT. Complete variable domain (other parts from reference TRBV5-4 and TRBJ2-2): ETGVTQSPTHLIKTRGQQVTLRCSSQSGHNTVSWYQQALGQGPQFIFQYYREEENGRGNFPPRFSGLQFPNYSSELNVNALELDDSALYLCASSLSKGVTGELFFGEGSRLTVL.

This clone occurred a few times. This chain links TRBV2 with TRBJ2-3; 8 bases align to TRBD2. Losses at the gene ends were 8 bases for V and 5 bases for J; bases not matched to a gene: 6. Germline CDR1 reads SNHLY; CDR2 reads FYNNEI. The CDR3 consists of 13 residues. The CDR3 loop is CASAGTRRDTQYF. The DNA of the CDR3 is TGTGCCAGCGCCGGGACTAGACGAGATACGCAGTATTTT.

The chain recombines TRBV2 with TRBJ1-1, with TRBD1 as a possible D gene (5 bases). Trimming took off 7 bases at V and 4 bases at J, with 16 bases between the two ends. This CDR3 is 14 amino acids long. Germline CDR1 reads SNHLY; CDR2 reads FYNNEI. This CDR3 reads CASMRDSGVTEAFF. DNA of the CDR3: TGTGCCAGCATGAGGGATTCGGGGGTCACTGAAGCTTTCTTT. Complete variable domain (other parts from reference TRBV2 and TRBJ1-1): EPEVTQTPSHQVTQMGQEVILRCVPISNHLYFYWYRQILGQKVEFLVSFYNNEISEKSEIFDDQFSVERPDGSNFTLKIRSTKLEDSAMYFCASMRDSGVTEAFFGQGTRLTVV.

This clone was seen a single time. The chain has TRBV9 and TRBJ2-3; 12 nucleotides align to TRBD2. Germline V gene data show CDR1 as SGDLS and CDR2 as YYNGEE. This CDR3 is 16 amino acids long. Trimming at V came to 5 bases and at J to 4 bases, leaving 8 bases not matched to a gene. The CDR3 DNA follows: TGTGCCAGCAGTCCTAGCGGGGGGGCCCTCCCAGATACGCAGTATTTT. Its protein product is CASSPSGGALPDTQYF.

CDR3 in DNA: TGTGCCAGCAGAAAAAATCGGGACAGAGAAGCTTTCTTT. This sequence encodes CASRKNRDREAFF. This chain joins TRBV6-5 and TRBJ1-1, with 7 bases identical to TRBD1. CDR1 and CDR2 from the germline V gene are MNHEY and SVGAGI. The V gene end was trimmed by 6 bases and the J gene end by 8 bases; junction bases not matched to a gene: 9. This CDR3 is 13 amino acids long.

The V gene is TRBV30, the J gene TRBJ2-6, with D unresolved. This CDR3 comprises 11 residues. Germline V gene sequence: CDR1 GTSNPN, CDR2 SVGIG (reference sequence). V was cut by 0 bases and J by 13 bases, with 7 bases left in between. CDR3 amino acids: CAWSVPGVLTF. The CDR3 nucleotides read TGTGCCTGGAGTGTACCCGGTGTCCTGACTTTC. Variable domain in full (rest from reference TRBV30 and TRBJ2-6): SQTIHQWPATLVQPVGSPLSLECTVEGTSNPNLYWYRQAAGRGLQLLFYSVGIGQISSEVPQNLSASRPQDRQFILSSKKLLLSDSGFYLCAWSVPGVLTFGAGSRLTVL.

V is TRBV6-4 and J is TRBJ2-1; 10 bases fit TRBD2. V lost 2 bases to trimming and J lost 7 bases; unmatched junction nucleotides: 17. The CDR3 contains 19 residues. Germline CDR1 and CDR2: MRHNA and SNTAGT. The CDR3 bases are TGTGCCAGCAGTGACCGTCCTAGCGGGAGTGGGCGGAGTGGAAATGAGCAGTTCTTC. Amino acids: CASSDRPSGSGRSGNEQFF.

This sequence joins TRBV2 and TRBJ2-5; D might be TRBD1 (5 bases). Germline loops: CDR1 SNHLY, CDR2 FYNNEI. The CDR3 runs to 14 residues. Trimming pared 3 bases from V and 4 bases from J, leaving 12 bases between. This chain's CDR3 is CASSEGLFGETQYF. CDR3 coding DNA: TGTGCCAGCAGTGAGGGGCTCTTTGGAGAGACCCAGTACTTC.

The V gene is TRBV28, the J gene TRBJ1-1, with TRBD1 identical over 8 bases. The V segment lost 11 bases and the J segment 1 base; nucleotides outside the gene matches: 9. Germline assignment: CDR1 MDHEN and CDR2 SYDVKM. The CDR3 is 14 residues long. The CDR3 DNA reads as TGTGCCTCCTTCAGGACAGGGTGGAACACTGAAGCTTTCTTT. It translates to CASFRTGWNTEAFF.

This chain links TRBV9 with TRBJ1-6; 11 bases align to TRBD1. The germline V gene has CDR1 SGDLS and CDR2 YYNGEE. V shed 0 bases, J shed 9 bases, and the junction held 2 bases outside the gene matches. This CDR3 is 15 amino acids long. In nucleotides, the CDR3 is TGTGCCAGCAGCGTAGACGGGACAGGGGGTTCACCCCTCCACTTT. Translating it yields CASSVDGTGGSPLHF. Complete variable domain (other parts from reference TRBV9 and TRBJ1-6): DSGVTQTPKHLITATGQRVTLRCSPRSGDLSVYWYQQSLDQGLQFLIQYYNGEERAKGNILERFSAQQFPDLHSELNLSSLELGDSALYFCASSVDGTGGSPLHFGNGTRLTVT.

The chain links TRBV7-8 to TRBJ2-2; D might be TRBD1 (6 bases). CDR1 SGHVS and CDR2 FQNEAQ come from the germline V gene. This CDR3 is 15 amino acids long. Trimming pared 4 bases from V and 5 bases from J, leaving 14 bases between. The CDR3 spells CASSWEWGRTGELFF. The DNA of the CDR3 is TGTGCCAGCAGCTGGGAGTGGGGGCGAACCGGGGAGCTGTTTTTT.

The chain couples TRBV7-9 to TRBJ2-3; D is perhaps TRBD2 (6 bases). CDR3 length equals 14 residues. V gave up 5 bases and J gave up 7 bases, with 16 bases separating them. In germline, CDR1 is SEHNR, CDR2 FQNEAQ (reference sequence). This chain's CDR3 is CASSLSGSGYTQYF. The CDR3 nucleotides read TGTGCCAGCAGCCTATCCGGGAGTGGGTATACGCAGTATTTT.

This chain uses TRBV10-3 with TRBJ2-7; 16 positions match TRBD2. This CDR3 has 16 residues. V trimming: 10 bases; J trimming: 5 bases; junction bases outside the gene matches: 11. Per the germline V gene, CDR1 is ENHRY and CDR2 is SYGVKD. CDR3 sequence reads: CATQGTSGGAAHEQYF. CDR3 DNA: TGTGCCACACAAGGGACTAGCGGGGGGGCTGCACACGAGCAGTACTTC.

The genes are TRBV30 and TRBJ1-4; tentative D call: TRBD1 (5 bases). Germline V lookup: CDR1 GTSNPN, CDR2 SVGIG (reference sequence). The germline V and J ends were trimmed by 8 bases and 7 bases, with 14 bases remaining between them. The CDR3 is 12 amino acids. Here the CDR3 DNA reads TGTGCCAGGCAGGCGGGGGGTGAAAAACTGTTTTTT. Translating it yields CARQAGGEKLFF.

The V and J genes are TRBV5-1 and TRBJ2-2; D might be TRBD1 (5 bases). Germline CDR1 is SGHRS and CDR2 is YFSETQ. This CDR3 has 14 residues. V was shortened by 1 base and J by 7 bases, with 11 bases between the two germline ends. The CDR3 reads CASSLKQQGGELFF. DNA of the CDR3: TGCGCCAGCAGCTTGAAACAGCAGGGCGGGGAGCTGTTTTTT.

The chain carries TRBV2 and TRBJ1-5; D remains ambiguous. V was clipped by 7 bases and J by 2 bases, with 12 bases between them. The CDR3 is 14 residues long. Germline CDR1 reads SNHLY; CDR2 reads FYNNEI. CDR3 bases: TGTGCCAGCAATCGGGAAAGAGGCAATCAGCCCCAGCATTTT. Translating gives CASNRERGNQPQHF.

The chain recombines TRBV7-2 with TRBJ2-5; 7 nucleotides line up with TRBD1. The CDR3 has 13 residues. Germline values: CDR1 SGHTA, CDR2 FQGNSA. V lost 4 bases and J lost 1; bases outside the gene matches: 0. The CDR3 loop reads CASSWDSQETQYF. CDR3 nucleotides: TGTGCCAGCAGCTGGGACAGCCAAGAGACCCAGTACTTC.

The CDR3 DNA reads as TGTGCCAGCAGTTCACGGGGACAGGGGTTGGGGGAGCAGTACTTC. Residues: CASSSRGQGLGEQYF. J is TRBJ2-5 and V is TRBV28; 10 positions match TRBD1. The V gene's germline CDR1 is MDHEN and CDR2 SYDVKM. CDR3 size: 15 residues. The V gene end was trimmed by 4 bases and the J gene end by 11 bases; junction bases not matched to a gene: 13.

The rearrangement joins TRBV6-5 to TRBJ2-1, with D unclear. Germline V CDR1 and CDR2: MNHEY, SVGAGI. The CDR3 is 13 amino acids. Between the trimmed V and J ends, which lost 5 bases and 15 bases, there was a span of 20 bases. The CDR3 reads CASSRSSSPSLFF. In DNA form, the CDR3 reads TGTGCCAGCAGTCGTTCTTCGTCTCCTTCTCTGTTCTTC.

The chain links TRBV4-3 to TRBJ2-3; D possibly corresponds to TRBD2 (6 bases). Germline CDR1 and CDR2: LGHNA and YSLEER. V lost 0 bases, J lost 1 base, and 11 bases lay in between. This CDR3 has 16 residues. CDR3 coding DNA: TGCGCCAGCAGCCAAGAGTTGTGGGGGGGCACAGATACGCAGTATTTT. This sequence encodes CASSQELWGGTDTQYF.

In regard to this clone: Other DNA sequences in this sample translate to the same CDR3. The V and J genes are TRBV7-2 and TRBJ2-2; D gene ambiguous. This CDR3 region has 12 residues. Trimming took off 5 bases at V and 2 bases at J, with 3 bases between the two ends. CDR1 SGHTA and CDR2 FQGNSA come from the germline V gene. This chain's CDR3 is CASSPNTGELFF. The CDR3 DNA reads as TGTGCCAGCAGCCCTAACACCGGGGAGCTGTTTTTT.

The CDR3 here is CASSSGTRSSGETQYF. The CDR3 DNA is TGTGCCAGCAGCTCCGGGACAAGGTCCTCGGGGGAGACCCAGTACTTC. The V gene is TRBV2, the J gene TRBJ2-5, with a tentative D call TRBD1 (6 bases). Germline CDR1 reads SNHLY; CDR2 reads FYNNEI. The CDR3 length is 16 residues. Trimming shortened V by 6 bases and J by 5 bases, and 22 bases separated the two germline ends.